Listed here are 15 T cell receptor beta chains from one sample, sequenced in a study of blood T cell repertoires in COVID-19. Some clones are missing from TCRdb's copy, which holds only in-frame ones; the method was immunoSEQ multiplex PCR. Here the sample spans about 40,000 clones, approximately 91% being singletons. The sample was peripheral blood. The receptors were sampled from a human donor in a cohort sampled during active COVID-19.

The chain couples TRBV6-1 to TRBJ1-5; D perhaps matches TRBD1 (6 bases). CDR3 length: 15 residues. The germline gives CDR1 MNHNS, CDR2 SASEGT. The germline V and J ends were trimmed by 3 bases and 4 bases, with 13 bases remaining between them. The CDR3 region is CASSDAGADNQPQHF. The CDR3 DNA reads TGTGCCAGCAGTGACGCAGGGGCTGATAATCAGCCCCAGCATTTT.

This rearrangement joins TRBV6-5 to TRBJ2-7, with TRBD2 matching 8 bases. The CDR3 has 12 amino acids. V lost 8 bases and J lost 2; bases outside the gene matches: 2. The germline gives CDR1 MNHEY, CDR2 SVGAGI. The chain's CDR3 is CASREGAYEQYF. The CDR3 DNA reads as TGTGCCAGCCGGGAGGGGGCCTACGAGCAGTACTTC.

The chain links TRBV13 to TRBJ2-3; 11 positions agree with TRBD2. V gave up 3 bases and J gave up 2 bases; unmatched junction bases: 7. The CDR3 has 17 residues. Looked up from germline, CDR1 is PRHDT and CDR2 is FYEKMQ (reference sequence). The DNA of the CDR3 is TGTGCCAGCAGCTTTCGAGGACTAGCGGGCTTCACAGATACGCAGTATTTT. Translation: CASSFRGLAGFTDTQYF. The whole variable domain, remainder taken from reference TRBV13 and TRBJ2-3, is AAGVIQSPRHLIKEKRETATLKCYPIPRHDTVYWYQQGPGQDPQFLISFYEKMQSDKGSIPDRFSAQQFSDYHSELNMSSLELGDSALYFCASSFRGLAGFTDTQYFGPGTRLTVL.

The chain recombines TRBV6-5 with TRBJ2-7; 12 bases map to TRBD2. CDR3 length equals 15 residues. Losses at the gene ends were 0 bases for V and 7 bases for J; bases not matched to a gene: 4. Germline V CDR1 and CDR2: MNHEY, SVGAGI. This CDR3 is CASSYSTSGGGEQYF. DNA for the CDR3: TGTGCCAGCAGTTACTCGACTAGCGGGGGAGGTGAGCAGTACTTC.

This chain links TRBV10-2 with TRBJ2-3; possibly TRBD2 for D (6 bases). The CDR3 runs 16 residues. The germline V gene encodes CDR1 WSHSY and CDR2 SAAADI. The V gene lost 6 bases and the J gene lost 6 bases, with 22 bases spanning the gap. Here the CDR3 reads CASRGLSSGGMDTQYF. CDR3 nucleotides: TGCGCCAGCAGAGGCCTTAGTAGTGGGGGGATGGATACGCAGTATTTT.

V gene TRBV7-8 combines with J gene TRBJ2-7, with 9 bases fitting TRBD1. The germline CDR1 and CDR2 sequences are SGHVS and FQNEAQ. The CDR3 has 15 residues. J gave up 3 bases and V 1 base, and 4 bases lay outside the gene matches. The chain's CDR3 is CASSLEGQGLYEQYF. The CDR3 nucleotides read TGTGCCAGCAGCTTAGAGGGACAGGGTCTCTACGAGCAGTACTTC.

This clone was picked up a small number of times. The chain carries TRBV7-6 and TRBJ2-3, with 9 bases aligning to TRBD2. The CDR3 totals 18 residues. CDR1 SGHVS and CDR2 FNYEAQ come from the germline V gene. J gave up 2 bases and V 5 bases, and 14 bases lay outside the gene matches. CDR3 nucleotide sequence: TGTGCCAGCAGCCAACAAGGCGGGACTAGCCAATTCACAGATACGCAGTATTTT. The encoded protein is CASSQQGGTSQFTDTQYF. Together with reference TRBV7-6 and TRBJ2-3, the CDR3 gives the full variable domain: GAGVSQSPRYKVTKRGQDVALRCDPISGHVSLYWYRQALGQGPEFLTYFNYEAQQDKSGLPNDRFSAERPEGSISTLTIQRTEQRDSAMYRCASSQQGGTSQFTDTQYFGPGTRLTVL.

The chain joins TRBV11-2 to TRBJ1-4; a possible D gene is TRBD1 (6 bases). Deletions cut 4 bases from V and 0 bases from J, with 12 bases between. The CDR3 is 16 amino acids. Germline V CDR1 and CDR2: SGHAT, FQNNGV. CDR3 amino acids: CASSSGQIPTNEKLFF. Written as DNA, the CDR3 is TGTGCCAGCAGCTCAGGACAGATTCCAACTAATGAAAAACTGTTTTTT. The full variable domain, with the rest looked up from reference TRBV11-2 and TRBJ1-4, is EAGVAQSPRYKIIEKRQSVAFWCNPISGHATLYWYQQILGQGPKLLIQFQNNGVVDDSQLPKDRFSAERLKGVDSTLKIQPAKLEDSAVYLCASSSGQIPTNEKLFFGSGTQLSVL.

The chain combines TRBV10-1 with TRBJ1-1; 10 bases agree with TRBD1. Trimming at V came to 1 base and at J to 5 bases, leaving 4 bases not matched to a gene. The CDR3 spans 15 residues. Germline V CDR1 and CDR2: WNHNN, SYGVQD (reference sequence). The CDR3 nucleotides are TGCGCCAGCAGTGAGTGGAGGACAGGGGGAACTGAAGCTTTCTTT. This translates into CASSEWRTGGTEAFF.

For this clone: The junction departs from germline at one end; a sequencing error may be responsible. The chain combines TRBV28 with TRBJ1-5; 9 nucleotides agree with TRBD1. This CDR3 spans 14 amino acids. Germline V gene lookup returns CDR1 MDHEN and CDR2 SYDVKM. CDR3 sequence reads: CASSRTGGNQSQHF. As DNA, the CDR3 is TGTGCCAGCAGCCGTACAGGGGGCAATCAGTCCCAGCATTTT. The variable domain in full, with the rest retrieved from reference TRBV28 and TRBJ1-5, is DVKVTQSSRYLVKRTGEKVFLECVQDMDHENMFWYRQDPGLGLRLIYFSYDVKMKEKGDIPEGYSVSREKKERFSLILESASTNQTSMYLCASSRTGGNQSQHFGDGTRLSIL.

V gene TRBV5-1 combines with J gene TRBJ1-1; 7 bases fit TRBD1. The CDR3 contains 14 residues. The junction had 6 bases not matched to a gene; V was cut back by 3 bases and J by 4 bases. Germline CDR1 reads SGHRS; CDR2 reads YFSETQ. CDR3 nucleotides: TGCGCCAGCAGCTACGACAGGGTGGGCACTGAAGCTTTCTTT. Translating gives CASSYDRVGTEAFF. The complete variable domain, with remaining parts taken from reference TRBV5-1 and TRBJ1-1, reads KAGVTQTPRYLIKTRGQQVTLSCSPISGHRSVSWYQQTPGQGLQFLFEYFSETQRNKGNFPGRFSGRQFSNSRSEMNVSTLELGDSALYLCASSYDRVGTEAFFGQGTRLTVV.

The chain recombines TRBV18 with TRBJ2-3; 10 positions match TRBD2. This CDR3 spans 16 amino acids. Germline V gene lookup returns CDR1 KGHSH and CDR2 LQKENI. The V segment lost 3 bases and the J segment 10 bases; nucleotides outside the gene matches: 13. The CDR3 bases are TGTGCCAGCTCACCTCCAGCGGGGGGGCCGGTGCAGGCGCAGTATTTT. The encoded protein is CASSPPAGGPVQAQYF.

V usage is TRBV29-1 and J usage is TRBJ2-3; possible D gene TRBD2, 6 bases. Germline lookup yields CDR1 SQVTM and CDR2 ANQGSEA. V lost 7 bases, J lost 4 bases, and 15 bases lay in between. The CDR3 sequence is 13 residues long. The CDR3 spells CSAGAWGADTQYF. As DNA, the CDR3 is TGCAGCGCTGGGGCGTGGGGGGCAGATACGCAGTATTTT.

This chain connects TRBV7-9 to TRBJ1-1; 8 nucleotides agree with TRBD1. Germline V gives CDR1 SEHNR, CDR2 FQNEAQ (reference sequence). V shed 5 bases and J 0 bases; nucleotides not matched to a gene: 8. This CDR3 has 16 amino acids. The CDR3 DNA reads as TGTGCCAGCAGCATACCCAGGGGGCCCATGAACACTGAAGCTTTCTTT. Residues: CASSIPRGPMNTEAFF. Looking up the rest from reference TRBV7-9 and TRBJ1-1 gives the full variable domain: DTGVSQNPRHKITKRGQNVTFRCDPISEHNRLYWYRQTLGQGPEFLTYFQNEAQLEKSRLLSDRFSAERPKGSFSTLEIQRTEQGDSAMYLCASSIPRGPMNTEAFFGQGTRLTVV.

This chain uses TRBV4-1 with TRBJ2-1; TRBD2 matches at 7 bases. The germline V gene has CDR1 MGHRA and CDR2 YSYEKL. Unmatched junction bases numbered 7, after V lost 4 bases and J lost 7 bases. This CDR3 has 14 residues. CDR3 coding DNA: TGCGCCAGCAGCCCCGCGGGGGAGCGAAATGAGCAGTTCTTC. It specifies CASSPAGERNEQFF.